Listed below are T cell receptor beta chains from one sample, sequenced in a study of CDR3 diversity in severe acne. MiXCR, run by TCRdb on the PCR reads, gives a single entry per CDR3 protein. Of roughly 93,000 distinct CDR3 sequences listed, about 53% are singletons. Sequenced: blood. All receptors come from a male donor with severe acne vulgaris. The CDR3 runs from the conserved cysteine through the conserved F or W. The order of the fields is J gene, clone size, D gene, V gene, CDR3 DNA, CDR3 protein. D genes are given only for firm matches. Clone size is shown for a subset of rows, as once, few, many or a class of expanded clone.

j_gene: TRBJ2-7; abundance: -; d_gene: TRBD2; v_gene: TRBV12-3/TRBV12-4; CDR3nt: TGTGCCAGCAGCGACTTAGCGGGACGAGCCTACGAGCAGTACTTC; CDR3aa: CASSDLAGRAYEQYF
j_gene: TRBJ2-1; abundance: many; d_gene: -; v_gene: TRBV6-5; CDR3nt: TGTGCCAGCAGTTCCCCCATCTACAATGAGCAGTTCTTC; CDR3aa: CASSSPIYNEQFF
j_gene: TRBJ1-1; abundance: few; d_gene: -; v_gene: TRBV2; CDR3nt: TGTGCCAGCAATTCGGAGAACACTGAAGCTTTCTTT; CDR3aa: CASNSENTEAFF
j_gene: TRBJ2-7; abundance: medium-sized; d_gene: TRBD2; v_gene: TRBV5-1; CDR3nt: TGCGCCAGCAGCCCGGGACTAGCGGGAGGATTCGAGCAGTACTTC; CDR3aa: CASSPGLAGGFEQYF
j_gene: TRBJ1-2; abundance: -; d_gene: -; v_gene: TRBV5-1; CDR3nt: TGCGCCAGCAGCTTGAACAGGCTGTATGGCTACACCTTC; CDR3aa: CASSLNRLYGYTF
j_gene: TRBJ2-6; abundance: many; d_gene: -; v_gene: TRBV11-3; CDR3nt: TGTGCCAGCAGCTTAGCAAGAATAGCCAACGTCCTGACTTTC; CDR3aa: CASSLARIANVLTF
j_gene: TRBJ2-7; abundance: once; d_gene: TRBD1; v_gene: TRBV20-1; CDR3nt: TGCAGTGCTGTCACGGGGACAGGGTACTACGAGCAGTACTTC; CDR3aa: CSAVTGTGYYEQYF
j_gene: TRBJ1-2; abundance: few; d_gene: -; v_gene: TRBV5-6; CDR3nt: TGTGCCAGCAGCCAGATCTTCAGGGTTTCCTCCTATGGCTACACCTTC; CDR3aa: CASSQIFRVSSYGYTF
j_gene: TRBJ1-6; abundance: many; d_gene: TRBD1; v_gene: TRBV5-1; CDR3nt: TGCGCCAGCAGCCACAGGGGCGAGAATTCACCCCTCCACTTT; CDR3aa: CASSHRGENSPLHF
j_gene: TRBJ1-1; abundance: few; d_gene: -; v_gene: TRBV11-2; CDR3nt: TGTGCCAGCAGCTTCAGAAGGAGAACGAACACTGAAGCTTTCTTT; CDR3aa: CASSFRRRTNTEAFF
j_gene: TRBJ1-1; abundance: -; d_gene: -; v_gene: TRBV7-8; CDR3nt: TGTGCCAGCAGCCTTGACTCGAACACTGAAGCTTTCTTT; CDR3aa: CASSLDSNTEAFF
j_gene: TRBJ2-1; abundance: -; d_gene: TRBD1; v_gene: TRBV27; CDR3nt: TGTGCCAGCAGTGCCCGCGCCGTCGGGACAGGGCTCAATGAGCAGTTCTTC; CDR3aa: CASSARAVGTGLNEQFF
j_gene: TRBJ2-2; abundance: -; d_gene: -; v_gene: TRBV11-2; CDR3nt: TGTGCCAGCAGCTTTCCCCGGGGCAGCGCACTGGGGAACACCGGGGAGCTGTTTTTT; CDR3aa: CASSFPRGSALGNTGELFF
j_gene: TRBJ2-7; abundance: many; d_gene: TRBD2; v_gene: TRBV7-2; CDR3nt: TGTGCCAGCAGCTTTGGTAGCGGGAGCGACGAGCAGTACTTC; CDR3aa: CASSFGSGSDEQYF
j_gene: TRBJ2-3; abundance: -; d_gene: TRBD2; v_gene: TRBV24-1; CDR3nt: TGTGCCACCAGTGACAGACTAGCGGGAGACGACTCAGATACGCAGTATTTT; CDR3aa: CATSDRLAGDDSDTQYF
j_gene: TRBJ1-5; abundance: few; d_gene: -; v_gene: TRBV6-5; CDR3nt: TGTGCCAGCAGTTACTCGAGAGGATCAAATCAGCCCCAGCATTTT; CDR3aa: CASSYSRGSNQPQHF
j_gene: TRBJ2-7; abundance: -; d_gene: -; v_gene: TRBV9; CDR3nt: TGTGCCAGCAGCGCCGCGGGGCCCGCGTACGAGCAGTACTTC; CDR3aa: CASSAAGPAYEQYF
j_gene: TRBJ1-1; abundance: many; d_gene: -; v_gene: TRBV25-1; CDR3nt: TGTGCCAGCAGTGAATTACATCTAAACACTGAAGCTTTCTTT; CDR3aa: CASSELHLNTEAFF
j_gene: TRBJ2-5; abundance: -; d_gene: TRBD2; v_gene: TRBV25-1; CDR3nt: TGTGCCAGCAGTGACTCCGTGGGGGGGGGCCAAGAGACCCAGTACTTC; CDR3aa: CASSDSVGGGQETQYF
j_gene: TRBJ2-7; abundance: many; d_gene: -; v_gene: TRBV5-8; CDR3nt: TGTGCCAGCAGTTCCTCCGGGACGGCCTCCTACGAGCAGTACTTC; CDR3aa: CASSSSGTASYEQYF
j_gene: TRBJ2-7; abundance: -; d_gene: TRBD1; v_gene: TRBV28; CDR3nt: TGTGCCAGCAGCCCCACAGGGGACTACGAGCAGTACTTC; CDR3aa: CASSPTGDYEQYF
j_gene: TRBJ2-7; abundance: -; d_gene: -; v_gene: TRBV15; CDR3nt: TGTGCCACCAGCAGAGAGGGAGCCGACTCCTACGAGCAGTACTTC; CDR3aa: CATSREGADSYEQYF
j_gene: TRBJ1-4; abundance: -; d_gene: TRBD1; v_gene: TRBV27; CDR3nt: TGTGCCAGCAGTTTAGACAGGGTCGGAAAACTGTTTTTT; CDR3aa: CASSLDRVGKLFF
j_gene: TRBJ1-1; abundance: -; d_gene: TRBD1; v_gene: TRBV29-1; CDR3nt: TGCAGCATTGTGAGGGACAGTGATGAAGCTTTCTTT; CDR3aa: CSIVRDSDEAFF
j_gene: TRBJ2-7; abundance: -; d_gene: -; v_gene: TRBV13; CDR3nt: TGTGCCAGCAGCTTAGCCAGGGGTGACGAGCAGTACTTC; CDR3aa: CASSLARGDEQYF
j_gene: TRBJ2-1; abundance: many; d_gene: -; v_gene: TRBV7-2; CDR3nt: TGTGCCAGCAGCTTCGAATTCCGGCCCCTTGAGCAGTTCTTC; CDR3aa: CASSFEFRPLEQFF
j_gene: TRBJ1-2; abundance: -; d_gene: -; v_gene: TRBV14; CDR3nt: TGTGCCAGCTCAAGGAACAGGGATTTGGATGGCTACACCTTC; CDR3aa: CASSRNRDLDGYTF
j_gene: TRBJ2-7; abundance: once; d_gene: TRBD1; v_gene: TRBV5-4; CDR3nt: TGTGCCAGCAGCTCAGGGGGCAAGGAGCAGTACTTC; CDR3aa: CASSSGGKEQYF
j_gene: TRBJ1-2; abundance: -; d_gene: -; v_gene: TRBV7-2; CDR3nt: TGTGCCAGAAGACAGGCCCTAGGCTACACCTTC; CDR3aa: CARRQALGYTF
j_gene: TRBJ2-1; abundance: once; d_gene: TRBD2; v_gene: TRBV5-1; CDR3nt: TGCGCCAGCAGCCAGACTAGCGGGAGTCGGGAGCAGTTCTTC; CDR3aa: CASSQTSGSREQFF
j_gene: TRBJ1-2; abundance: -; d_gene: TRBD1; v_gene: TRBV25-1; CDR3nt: TGTGCCAGCAACAGGGGGCTAGGTGGCTACACCTTC; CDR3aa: CASNRGLGGYTF
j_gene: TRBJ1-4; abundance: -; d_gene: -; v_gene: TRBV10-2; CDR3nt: TGTGCCAGCAGTTATGTTATTCGGAAGAATGAAAAACTGTTTTTT; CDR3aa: CASSYVIRKNEKLFF
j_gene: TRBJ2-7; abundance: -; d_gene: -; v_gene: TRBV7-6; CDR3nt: TGTGCCAGCAGCCCAAGGGTGCAGGTTTCCTACGAGCAGTACTTC; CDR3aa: CASSPRVQVSYEQYF
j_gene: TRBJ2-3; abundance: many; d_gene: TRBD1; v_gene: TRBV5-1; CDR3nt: TGCGCCAGCAGCTTGGGACAGGGAACCACAGATACGCAGTATTTT; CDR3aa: CASSLGQGTTDTQYF
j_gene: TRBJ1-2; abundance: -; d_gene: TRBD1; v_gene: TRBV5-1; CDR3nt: TGCGCCAGCAGCTACGACAGGGTAAAGTCGGGCTACACCTTC; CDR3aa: CASSYDRVKSGYTF
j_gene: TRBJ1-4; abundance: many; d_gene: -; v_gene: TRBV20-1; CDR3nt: TGCAGTGAAGAACAGCTTAATGAAAAACTGTTTTTT; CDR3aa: CSEEQLNEKLFF
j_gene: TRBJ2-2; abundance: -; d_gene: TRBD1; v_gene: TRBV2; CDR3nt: TGTGCCAGCAGTGGACAGGGGGGAAACACCGGGGAGCTGTTTTTT; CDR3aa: CASSGQGGNTGELFF
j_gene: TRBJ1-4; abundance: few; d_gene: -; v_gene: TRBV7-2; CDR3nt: TGTGCCAGCAGCTTAGTTGGGGGAACGAAGGAAAAACTGTTTTTT; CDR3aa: CASSLVGGTKEKLFF
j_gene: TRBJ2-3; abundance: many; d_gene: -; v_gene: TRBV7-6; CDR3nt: TGTGCCAGCAGCTTCTGGAACGATACGCAGTATTTT; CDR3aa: CASSFWNDTQYF
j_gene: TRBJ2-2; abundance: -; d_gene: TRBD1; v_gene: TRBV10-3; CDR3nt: TGTGCCATCAAGGGGGCGGGTGACACCGGGGAGCTGTTTTTT; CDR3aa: CAIKGAGDTGELFF
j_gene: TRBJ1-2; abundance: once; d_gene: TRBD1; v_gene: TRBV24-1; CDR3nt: TGTGCCACCAGTGACCCGGGACAGAGGTATGGCTACACCTTC; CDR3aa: CATSDPGQRYGYTF
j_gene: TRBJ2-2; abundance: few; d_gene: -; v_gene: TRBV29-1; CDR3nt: TGCAGCGTTCACGATACTACGCCCGGGGAGCCGTTTTTT; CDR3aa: CSVHDTTPGEPFF
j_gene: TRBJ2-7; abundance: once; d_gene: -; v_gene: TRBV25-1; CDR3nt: TGTGCCAGCAGTGAATTCCAGTTTCAGGGCAGCTACGAGCAGTACTTC; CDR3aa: CASSEFQFQGSYEQYF
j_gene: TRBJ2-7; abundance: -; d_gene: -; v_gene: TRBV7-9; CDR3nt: TGTGCCAGCACCCCAACCGGTTACTCCTACGAGCAGTACTTC; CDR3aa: CASTPTGYSYEQYF
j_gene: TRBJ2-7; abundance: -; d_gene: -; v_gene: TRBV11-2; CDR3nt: TGTGCCAGCAGCTTCTCCCAGATCTCCCACGAGCAGTACTTC; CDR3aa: CASSFSQISHEQYF
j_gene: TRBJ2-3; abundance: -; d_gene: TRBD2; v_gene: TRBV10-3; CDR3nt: TGTGCCATCAGTGAGGGCTCCGGGACTAGCGGGAGGGATACGCAGTATTTT; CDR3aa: CAISEGSGTSGRDTQYF
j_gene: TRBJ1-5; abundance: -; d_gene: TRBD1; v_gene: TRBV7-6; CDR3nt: TGTGCCAGCGGCTTACGGACAGGGTCTCAGCCCCAGCATTTT; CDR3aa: CASGLRTGSQPQHF
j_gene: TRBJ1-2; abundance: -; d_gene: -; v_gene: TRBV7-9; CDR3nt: TGTGCCAGCAGACCGGGACCAAACTATGGCTACACCTTC; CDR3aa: CASRPGPNYGYTF